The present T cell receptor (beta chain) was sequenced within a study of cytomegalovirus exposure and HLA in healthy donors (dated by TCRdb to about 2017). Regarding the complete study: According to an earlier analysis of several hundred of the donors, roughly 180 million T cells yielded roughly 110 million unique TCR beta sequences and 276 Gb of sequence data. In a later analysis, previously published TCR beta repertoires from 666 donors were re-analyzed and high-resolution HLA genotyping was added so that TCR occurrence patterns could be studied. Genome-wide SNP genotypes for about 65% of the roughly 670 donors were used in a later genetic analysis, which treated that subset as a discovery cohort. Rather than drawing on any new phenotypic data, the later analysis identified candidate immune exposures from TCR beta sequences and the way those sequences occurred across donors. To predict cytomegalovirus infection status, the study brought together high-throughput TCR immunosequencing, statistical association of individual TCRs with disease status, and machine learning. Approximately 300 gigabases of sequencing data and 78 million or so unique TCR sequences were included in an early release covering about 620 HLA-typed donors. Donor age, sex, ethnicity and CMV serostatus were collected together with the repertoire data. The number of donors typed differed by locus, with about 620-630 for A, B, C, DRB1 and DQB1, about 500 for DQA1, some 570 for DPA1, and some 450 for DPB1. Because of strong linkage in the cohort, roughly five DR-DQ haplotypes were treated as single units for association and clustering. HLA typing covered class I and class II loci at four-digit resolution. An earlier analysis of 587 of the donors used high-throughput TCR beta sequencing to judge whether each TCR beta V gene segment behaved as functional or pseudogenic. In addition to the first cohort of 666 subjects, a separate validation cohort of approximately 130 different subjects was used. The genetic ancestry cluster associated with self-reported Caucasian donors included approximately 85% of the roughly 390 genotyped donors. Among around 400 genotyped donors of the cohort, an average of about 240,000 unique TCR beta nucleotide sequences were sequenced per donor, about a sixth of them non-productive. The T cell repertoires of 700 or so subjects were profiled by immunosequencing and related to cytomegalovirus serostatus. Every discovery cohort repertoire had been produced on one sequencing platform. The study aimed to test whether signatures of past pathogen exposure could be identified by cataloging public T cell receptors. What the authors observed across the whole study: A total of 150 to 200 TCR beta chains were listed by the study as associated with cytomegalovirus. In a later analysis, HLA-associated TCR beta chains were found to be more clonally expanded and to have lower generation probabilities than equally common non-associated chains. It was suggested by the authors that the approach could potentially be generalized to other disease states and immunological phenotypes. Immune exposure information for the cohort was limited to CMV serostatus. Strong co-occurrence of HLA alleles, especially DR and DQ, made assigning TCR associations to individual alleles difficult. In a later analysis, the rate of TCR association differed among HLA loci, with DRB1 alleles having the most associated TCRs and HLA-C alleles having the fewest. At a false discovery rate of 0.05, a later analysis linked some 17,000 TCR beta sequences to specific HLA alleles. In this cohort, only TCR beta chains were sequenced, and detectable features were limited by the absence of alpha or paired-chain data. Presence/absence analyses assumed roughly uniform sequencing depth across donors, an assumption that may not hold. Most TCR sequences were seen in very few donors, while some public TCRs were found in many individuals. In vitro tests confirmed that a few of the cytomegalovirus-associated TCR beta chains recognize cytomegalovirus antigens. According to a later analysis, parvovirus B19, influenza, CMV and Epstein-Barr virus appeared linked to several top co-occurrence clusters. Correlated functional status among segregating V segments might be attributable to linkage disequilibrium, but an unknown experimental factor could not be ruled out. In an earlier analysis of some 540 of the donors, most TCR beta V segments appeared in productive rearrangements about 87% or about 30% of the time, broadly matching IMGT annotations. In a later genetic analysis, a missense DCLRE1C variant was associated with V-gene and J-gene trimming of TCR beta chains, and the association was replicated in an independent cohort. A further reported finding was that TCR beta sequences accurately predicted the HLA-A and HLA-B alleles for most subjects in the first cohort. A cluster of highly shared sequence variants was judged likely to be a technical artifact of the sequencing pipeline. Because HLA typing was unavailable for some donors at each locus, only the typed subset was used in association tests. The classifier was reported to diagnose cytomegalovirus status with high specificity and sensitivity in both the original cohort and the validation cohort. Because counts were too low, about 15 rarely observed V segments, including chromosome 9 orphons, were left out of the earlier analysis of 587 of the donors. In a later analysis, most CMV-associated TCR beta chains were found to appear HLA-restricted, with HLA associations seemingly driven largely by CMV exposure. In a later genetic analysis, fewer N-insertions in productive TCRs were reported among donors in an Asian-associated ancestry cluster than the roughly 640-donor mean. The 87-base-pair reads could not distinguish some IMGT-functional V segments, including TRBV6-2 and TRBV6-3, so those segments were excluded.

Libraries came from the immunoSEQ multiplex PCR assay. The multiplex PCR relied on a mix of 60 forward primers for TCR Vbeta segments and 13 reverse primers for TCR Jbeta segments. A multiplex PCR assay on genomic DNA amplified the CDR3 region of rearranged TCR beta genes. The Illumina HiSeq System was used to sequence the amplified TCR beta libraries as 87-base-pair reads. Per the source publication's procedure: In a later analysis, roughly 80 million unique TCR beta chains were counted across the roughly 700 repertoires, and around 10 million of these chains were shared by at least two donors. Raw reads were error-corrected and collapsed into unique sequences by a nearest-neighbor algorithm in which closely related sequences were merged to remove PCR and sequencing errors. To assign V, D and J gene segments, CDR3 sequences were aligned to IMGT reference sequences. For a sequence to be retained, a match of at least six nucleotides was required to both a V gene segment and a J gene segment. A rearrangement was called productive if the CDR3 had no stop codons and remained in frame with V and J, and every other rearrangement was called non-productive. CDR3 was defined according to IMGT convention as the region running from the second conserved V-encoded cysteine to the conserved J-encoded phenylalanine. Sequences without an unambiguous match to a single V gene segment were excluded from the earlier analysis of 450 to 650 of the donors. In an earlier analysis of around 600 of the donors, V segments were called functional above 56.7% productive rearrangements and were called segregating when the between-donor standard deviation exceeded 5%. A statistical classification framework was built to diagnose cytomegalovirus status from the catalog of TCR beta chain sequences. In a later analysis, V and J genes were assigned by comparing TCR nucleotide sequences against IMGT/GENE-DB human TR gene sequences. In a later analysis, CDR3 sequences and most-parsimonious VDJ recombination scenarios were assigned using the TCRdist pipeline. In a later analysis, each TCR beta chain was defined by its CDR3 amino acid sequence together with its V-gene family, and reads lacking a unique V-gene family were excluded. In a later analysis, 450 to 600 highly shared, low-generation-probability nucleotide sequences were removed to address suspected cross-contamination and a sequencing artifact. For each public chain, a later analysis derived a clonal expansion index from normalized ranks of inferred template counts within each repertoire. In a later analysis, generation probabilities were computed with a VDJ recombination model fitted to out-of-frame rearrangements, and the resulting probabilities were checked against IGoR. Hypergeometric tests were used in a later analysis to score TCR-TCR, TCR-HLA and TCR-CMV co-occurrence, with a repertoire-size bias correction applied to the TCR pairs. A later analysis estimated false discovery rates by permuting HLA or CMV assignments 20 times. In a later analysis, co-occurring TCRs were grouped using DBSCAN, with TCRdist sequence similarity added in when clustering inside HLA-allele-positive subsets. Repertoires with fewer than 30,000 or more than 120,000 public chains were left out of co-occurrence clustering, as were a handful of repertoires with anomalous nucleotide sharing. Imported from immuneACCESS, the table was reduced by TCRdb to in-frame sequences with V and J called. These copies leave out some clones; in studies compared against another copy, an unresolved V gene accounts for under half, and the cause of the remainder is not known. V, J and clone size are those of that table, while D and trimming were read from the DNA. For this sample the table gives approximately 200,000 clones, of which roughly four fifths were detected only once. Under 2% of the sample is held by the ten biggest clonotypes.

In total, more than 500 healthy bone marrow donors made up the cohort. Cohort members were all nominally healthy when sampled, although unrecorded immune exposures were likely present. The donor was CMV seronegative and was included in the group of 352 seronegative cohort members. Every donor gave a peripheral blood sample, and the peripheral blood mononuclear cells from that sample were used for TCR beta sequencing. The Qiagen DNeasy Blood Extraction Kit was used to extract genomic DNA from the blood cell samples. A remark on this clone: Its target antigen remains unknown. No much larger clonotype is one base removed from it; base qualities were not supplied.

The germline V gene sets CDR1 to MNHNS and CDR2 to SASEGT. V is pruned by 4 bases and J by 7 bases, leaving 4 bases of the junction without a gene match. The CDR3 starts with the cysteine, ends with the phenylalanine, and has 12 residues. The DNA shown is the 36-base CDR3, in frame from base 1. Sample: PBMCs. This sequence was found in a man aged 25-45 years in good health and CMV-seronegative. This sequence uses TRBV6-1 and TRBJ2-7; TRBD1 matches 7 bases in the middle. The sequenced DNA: TGTGCCAGCAGTGGTCAGACAGGGGAGCAGTACTTC. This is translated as CASSGQTGEQYF.